A selection of T cell receptor beta chains follows, all from one sample in a study of blood T cells in healthy people across ages. TCRdb reprocessed the 5' RACE reads with MiXCR, giving one entry per CDR3 protein. Seen here are about 800,000 distinct CDR3 sequences, 20% to 25% observed once, and the top ten hold 3.7%. This same sample was also taken into another study, of T cells of mothers and their children.

The specimen sequenced was blood. The receptors here all came from a boy aged 5-17 years in good health. CDR3s include the opening cysteine and the closing phenylalanine or tryptophan. A D gene is named only where the DNA matches it firmly. Rows give clone size only sometimes, using once, few, many, or a class for an expanded clone.

TRBV9	.	.	TRBJ2-7	15	CASSVPRHSSYEQYF	TGTGCCAGCAGCGTACCTAGACATAGCTCCTACGAGCAGTACTTC
TRBV27	TRBD1	few	TRBJ2-7	13	CASNAPGQGWQYF	TGTGCCAGCAACGCCCCGGGACAGGGGTGGCAGTACTTC
TRBV9	.	.	TRBJ2-1	15	CASSPREKSYNEQFF	TGTGCCAGCAGCCCCCGGGAGAAATCCTACAATGAGCAGTTCTTC
TRBV6-2/TRBV6-3	TRBD2	.	TRBJ2-7	14	CASAGGLVPYEQYF	TGTGCCAGCGCGGGGGGACTAGTTCCCTACGAGCAGTACTTC
TRBV27	.	few	TRBJ1-2	14	CASSPSASHYGYTF	TGTGCCAGCAGTCCCTCAGCGTCGCACTATGGCTACACCTTC
TRBV28	.	.	TRBJ1-2	14	CASGVWEGQYGYTF	TGTGCCAGCGGGGTTTGGGAGGGGCAATATGGCTACACCTTC
TRBV29-1	.	.	TRBJ1-1	13	CSVERQPDTEAFF	TGCAGCGTTGAACGGCAGCCTGACACTGAAGCTTTCTTT
TRBV3-1	.	few	TRBJ2-3	17	CASSRRKDWQGADTRYF	TGTGCCAGCAGCCGAAGAAAGGATTGGCAGGGAGCAGATACGCGGTATTTT
TRBV21-1	.	few	TRBJ2-3	19	CASTVLGLAGGAGTDTQYF	TGTGCCAGCACCGTCCTAGGGCTAGCGGGAGGCGCTGGCACAGATACGCAGTATTTT
TRBV15	.	few	TRBJ2-3	13	CATSRDFTDTQYF	TGTGCCACCAGCAGAGATTTTACAGATACGCAGTATTTT
TRBV7-2	TRBD1	.	TRBJ1-4	16	CASSSFLGQGREKLFF	TGTGCCAGCAGCTCCTTCCTGGGACAGGGGCGTGAAAAACTGTTTTTT
TRBV29-1	.	few	TRBJ2-5	12	CSVQGAEETQYF	TGCAGCGTTCAAGGGGCCGAAGAGACCCAGTACTTC
TRBV6-1	.	.	TRBJ1-5	14	CASSETRPNQPQHF	TGTGCCAGCAGCGAAACCCGCCCTAATCAGCCCCAGCATTTT
TRBV7-2	.	.	TRBJ2-5	14	CASSLVDSALGLFF	TGTGCCAGCAGCTTAGTTGACAGTGCATTAGGGCTGTTCTTC
TRBV28	.	many	TRBJ1-5	14	CACRRQNSNQPQHF	TGTGCCTGTAGGCGCCAAAATAGCAATCAGCCCCAGCATTTT
TRBV12-3/TRBV12-4	.	few	TRBJ1-4	17	CASSFSGQTRPNEKLFF	TGTGCCAGCAGTTTCAGCGGGCAGACACGGCCTAATGAAAAACTGTTTTTT
TRBV29-1	.	.	TRBJ2-1	13	CSVEFDRDNEQFF	TGCAGCGTTGAATTCGATAGGGACAATGAGCAGTTCTTC
TRBV6-4	.	.	TRBJ2-3	13	CASSDSGHLAQYF	TGTGCCAGCAGTGACTCTGGCCACCTTGCGCAGTATTTT
TRBV7-2	.	few	TRBJ2-7	14	CASSPRQVTYEQYF	TGTGCCAGCAGCCCAAGACAGGTCACCTACGAGCAGTACTTC
TRBV15	.	.	TRBJ2-7	12	CANRDNLYEQYF	TGTGCCAACCGGGACAACCTCTACGAGCAGTACTTC
TRBV6-5	.	.	TRBJ1-5	15	CASRPLGHPNQPQHF	TGTGCCAGCAGACCCCTCGGTCATCCGAACCAGCCCCAGCATTTT
TRBV3-1	TRBD2	.	TRBJ2-3	17	CASSQVYPSGNTDTQYF	TGTGCCAGCAGCCAAGTCTATCCTAGCGGCAACACAGATACGCAGTATTTT
TRBV5-1	.	many	TRBJ2-5	13	CASSPVPGETQYF	TGCGCCAGCAGCCCGGTCCCCGGGGAGACCCAGTACTTC
TRBV28	.	few	TRBJ1-1	16	CASSLRWESWDTEAFF	TGTGCCAGCAGTTTAAGGTGGGAGAGTTGGGACACTGAAGCTTTCTTT
TRBV29-1	TRBD1	few	TRBJ2-4	16	CSVVLLVDRGKNIQYF	TGCAGCGTTGTACTCCTTGTAGACAGGGGGAAAAACATTCAGTACTTC
TRBV9	TRBD2	few	TRBJ2-2	16	CASSVALAGATGELFF	TGTGCCAGCAGCGTAGCCCTAGCGGGGGCTACCGGGGAGCTGTTTTTT
TRBV5-1	TRBD1	.	TRBJ2-6	17	CASGRGQGAPGANVLTF	TGCGCCAGCGGAAGGGGACAGGGGGCTCCTGGGGCCAACGTCCTGACTTTC
TRBV19	.	.	TRBJ1-2	12	CASKEGLIGYTF	TGTGCCAGTAAGGAGGGCTTAATCGGCTACACCTTC
TRBV20-1	.	few	TRBJ1-2	13	CSARALELYGYTF	TGCAGTGCTAGGGCACTGGAGCTCTATGGCTACACCTTC
TRBV12-3/TRBV12-4	.	.	TRBJ1-6	13	CASSFGVRSPLHF	TGTGCCAGCAGTTTCGGGGTTAGGTCACCCCTCCACTTT
TRBV7-9	TRBD1	.	TRBJ2-5	15	CASSSGTGVGETQYF	TGTGCCAGCAGCTCAGGGACAGGAGTAGGTGAGACCCAGTACTTC
TRBV28	.	.	TRBJ2-3	13	CASTRPGVDTQYF	TGTGCCAGCACCCGGCCGGGAGTGGATACGCAGTATTTT
TRBV7-9	.	.	TRBJ2-5	17	CASSLDRAVGLGETQYF	TGTGCCAGCAGCTTAGATCGCGCGGTGGGGCTGGGAGAGACCCAGTACTTC
TRBV2	TRBD1	.	TRBJ1-2	13	CASRSEGAGGYTF	TGTGCCAGCAGATCGGAGGGGGCAGGTGGCTACACCTTC
TRBV12-3/TRBV12-4	.	.	TRBJ2-5	14	CASRGELVQETQYF	TGTGCCAGCAGGGGGGAACTAGTACAAGAGACCCAGTACTTC
TRBV4-1	TRBD1	few	TRBJ2-7	12	CASGTGADEQYF	TGCGCCAGCGGGACAGGGGCCGACGAGCAGTACTTC